The TCR beta chain under discussion was sequenced for a study of T-cell reconstitution after alpha-beta-depleted transplantation in children. Overall study findings and caveats: From newly produced T cells came most of the T-cell counts and diversity one year after transplant. Some patients' high day-60 TCRbeta diversity was attributed to recipient cells surviving conditioning. Several hundred expanded graft clones reportedly were the source of alpha-beta T cells about two months after transplant.

In this sample, this clonotype turned up a few times. Its target is unknown. Unique molecular identifiers were incorporated when the TCRbeta library was constructed. A single record per CDR3 protein comes from TCRdb applying MiXCR to the PCR reads. The data hold hundreds of thousands of distinct CDR3 sequences, with approximately 14% observed a single time. The TCR originated in a girl aged 2 to 9 with congenital amegakaryocytic thrombocytopenia, due to receive a stem cell transplant. The sequencing here drew on PBMCs, taken before TCRalphabeta/CD19-depleted stem cell transplant.

The CDR3 DNA follows: TGTGCCAGCAGCCCGGGACTAGCGGGAGCGGCCGGGAAGACCCAGTACTTC. Its translation: CASSPGLAGAAGKTQYF. This chain uses TRBV7-9 with TRBJ2-5; TRBD2 matches 14 bases. CDR1 SEHNR and CDR2 FQNEAQ come from the germline V gene (reference sequence). The CDR3 runs 17 residues. The V and J ends lost 5 bases and 6 bases, in that order; junction bases with no gene match: 11.